This TCR beta chain was sequenced in a study of blood T cell repertoires in COVID-19 (dated by TCRdb to about 2020). Notes on the research overall: Samples from collaborators originated in the United States, Italy and Spain and spanned both the acute and convalescent phases of COVID-19. The material from the prospective study consisted of cDNA or gDNA derived from T cells, B-cell-depleted T cells, or PBMCs. Subjects who had been exposed to COVID-19, were actively infected with it, or had recovered from it provided the deeply sampled blood TCRbeta repertoires that made up the dataset. The repertoires were released in a freely available public database meant as a resource for research on the immune response to SARS-CoV-2. The samples were drawn from the first 160 participants of the ongoing ImmuneRACE study and from 1,254 subjects provided by 6 global collaborators. The sample metadata nearly always contained a de-identified subject ID, COVID-19 status, age in years and sex. HLA class I and class II types, where available, came from metadata supplied by the sample provider rather than from assay-based typing. Broader findings and caveats from the paper: The amount of clinical and demographic metadata varied by source and participant and was provided uncurated.

Comments on this clone: Its antigen has not been determined. There are no base qualities to consult, and no much larger clone falls within one base. The same CDR3 is also encoded by other DNA sequences in this sample.

Samples from volunteer blood donors who had recovered from COVID-19 were contributed by a second Seattle source. Collaborating institutions collected whole blood in K2EDTA tubes following their own protocols. For TCRbeta analysis, collaborator samples were shipped as frozen whole blood, as isolated PBMCs, or as DNA extracted from either sample type. Per the germline V gene, SGDLS is the CDR1 and YYNGEE is the CDR2. From cysteine to phenylalanine, the CDR3 is 14 amino acids long. The read is trimmed to its CDR3 DNA, 42 bases read in frame from base 1. Trimming removed 2 bases from V and 3 bases from J, leaving 8 bases between the germline ends. TCRbeta CDR3 regions were amplified from genomic DNA by means of the immunoSEQ Assay, a bias-controlled multiplex PCR. As for how the authors treated the data: The number of nucleated cells in each sample was estimated by amplification of reference gene primers within the assay. To quantify the absolute abundance of each unique TCRbeta CDR3 rearrangement, sequence reads were collapsed and filtered. For each sample, productive Simpson clonality was calculated as the square root of Simpson's diversity index across productive rearrangements. TCRdb retrieved this table from immuneACCESS and kept in-frame rearrangements only. Not all clones are present; in checked studies, unresolved V genes account for under half, and no reason is known for the remainder. Clone size and the V and J calls come from that table; the DNA yielded D and trimming. The sample table lists 210,000 or so clones, approximately 90% of them with a count of one. Together, the top ten hold over 9.5% of the sample.

Sequencing was performed on peripheral blood. The rearranged chain carries TRBV9 and TRBJ2-2; the best D guess is TRBD2, with 6 bases matching. This clonotype was obtained from a woman aged 18-30 years who had recovered from COVID-19. The nucleotide sequence reads TGTGCCAGCAGCGTGGGGACTCACACCGGGGAGCTGTTTTTT. The translation is CASSVGTHTGELFF.